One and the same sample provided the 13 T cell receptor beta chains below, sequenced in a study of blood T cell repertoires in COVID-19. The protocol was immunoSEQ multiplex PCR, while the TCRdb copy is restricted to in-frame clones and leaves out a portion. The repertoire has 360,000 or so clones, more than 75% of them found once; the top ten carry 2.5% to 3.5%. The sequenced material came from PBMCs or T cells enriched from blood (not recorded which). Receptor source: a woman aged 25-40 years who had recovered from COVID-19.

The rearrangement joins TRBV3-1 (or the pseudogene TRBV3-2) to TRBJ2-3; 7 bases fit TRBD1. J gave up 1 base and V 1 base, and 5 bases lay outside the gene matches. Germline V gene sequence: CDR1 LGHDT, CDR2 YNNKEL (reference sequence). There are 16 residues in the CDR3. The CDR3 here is CASSQGRQGGTDTQYF. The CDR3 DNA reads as TGTGCCAGCAGCCAAGGGAGACAGGGAGGCACAGATACGCAGTATTTT.

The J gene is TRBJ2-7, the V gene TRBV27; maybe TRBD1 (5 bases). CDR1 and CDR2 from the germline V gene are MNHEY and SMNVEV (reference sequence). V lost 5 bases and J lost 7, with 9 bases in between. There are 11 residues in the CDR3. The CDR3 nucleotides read TGTGCCAGCAGTATGGGGCGGGAGCAGTACTTC. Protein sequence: CASSMGREQYF.

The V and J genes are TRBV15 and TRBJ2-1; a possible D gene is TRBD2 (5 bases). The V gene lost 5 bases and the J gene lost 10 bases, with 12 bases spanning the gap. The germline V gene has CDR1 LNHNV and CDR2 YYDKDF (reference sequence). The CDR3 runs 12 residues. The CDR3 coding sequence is TGTGCCACCAGCCGCAGGACTGGGGAGCAGTTCTTC. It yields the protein CATSRRTGEQFF.

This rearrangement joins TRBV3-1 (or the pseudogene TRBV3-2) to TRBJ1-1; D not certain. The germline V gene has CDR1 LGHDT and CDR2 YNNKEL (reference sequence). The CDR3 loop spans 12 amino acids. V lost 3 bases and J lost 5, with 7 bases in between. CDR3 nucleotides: TGTGCCAGCAGCCACGTCCGGACTGAAGCTTTCTTT. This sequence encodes CASSHVRTEAFF.

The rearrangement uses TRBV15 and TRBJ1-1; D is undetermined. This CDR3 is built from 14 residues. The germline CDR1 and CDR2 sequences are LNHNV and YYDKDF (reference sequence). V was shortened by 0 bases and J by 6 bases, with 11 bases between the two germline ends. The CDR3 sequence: CATSRDLTVAEAFF. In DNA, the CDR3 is TGTGCCACCAGCAGAGACCTAACCGTAGCTGAAGCTTTCTTT.

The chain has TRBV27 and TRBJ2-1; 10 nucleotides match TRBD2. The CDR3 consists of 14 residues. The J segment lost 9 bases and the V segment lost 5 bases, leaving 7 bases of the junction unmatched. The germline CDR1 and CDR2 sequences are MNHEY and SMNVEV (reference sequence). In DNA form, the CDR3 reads TGTGCCAGCAGTCCCGGGACTAGCGCGGCTGAGCAGTTCTTC. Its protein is CASSPGTSAAEQFF.

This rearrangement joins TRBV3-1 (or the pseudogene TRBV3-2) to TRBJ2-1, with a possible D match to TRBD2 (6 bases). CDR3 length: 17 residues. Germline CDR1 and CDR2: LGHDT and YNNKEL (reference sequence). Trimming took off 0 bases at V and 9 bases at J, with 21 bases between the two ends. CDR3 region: CASSQESAYPLGGEQFF. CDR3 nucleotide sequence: TGTGCCAGCAGCCAAGAAAGCGCCTACCCGCTGGGGGGTGAGCAGTTCTTC.

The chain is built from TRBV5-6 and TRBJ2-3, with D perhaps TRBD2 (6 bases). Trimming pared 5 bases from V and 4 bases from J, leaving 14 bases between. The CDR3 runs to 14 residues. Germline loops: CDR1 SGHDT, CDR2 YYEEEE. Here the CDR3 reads CASSWRRGADTQYF. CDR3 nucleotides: TGTGCCAGCAGTTGGCGGCGGGGCGCAGATACGCAGTATTTT.

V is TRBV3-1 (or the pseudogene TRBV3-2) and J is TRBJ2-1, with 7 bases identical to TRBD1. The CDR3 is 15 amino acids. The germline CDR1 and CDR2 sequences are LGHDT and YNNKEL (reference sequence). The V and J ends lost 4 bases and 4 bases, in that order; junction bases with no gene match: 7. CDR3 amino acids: CASSPGQQSYNEQFF. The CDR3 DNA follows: TGTGCCAGCAGCCCGGGACAGCAGTCTTACAATGAGCAGTTCTTC.

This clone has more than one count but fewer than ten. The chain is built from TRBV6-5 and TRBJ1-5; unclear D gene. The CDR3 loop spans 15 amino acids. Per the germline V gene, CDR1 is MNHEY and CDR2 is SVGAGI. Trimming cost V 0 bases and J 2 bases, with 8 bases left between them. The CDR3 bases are TGTGCCAGCAGTTACTCGCCTCAGGGCAATCAGCCCCAGCATTTT. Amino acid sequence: CASSYSPQGNQPQHF.

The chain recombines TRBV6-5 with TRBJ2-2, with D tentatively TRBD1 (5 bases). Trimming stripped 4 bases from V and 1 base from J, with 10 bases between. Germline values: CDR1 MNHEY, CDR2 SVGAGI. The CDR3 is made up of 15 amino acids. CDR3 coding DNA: TGTGCCAGCAGTTCCCCTGACAGGAACACCGGGGAGCTGTTTTTT. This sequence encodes CASSSPDRNTGELFF.

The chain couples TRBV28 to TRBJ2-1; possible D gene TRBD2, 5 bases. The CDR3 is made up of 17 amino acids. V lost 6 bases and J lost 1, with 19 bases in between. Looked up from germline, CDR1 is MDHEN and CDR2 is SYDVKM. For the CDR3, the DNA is TGTGCCAGCAGCACCCTAAGCGGAGCCTGGTCCTACAATGAGCAGTTCTTC. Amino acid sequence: CASSTLSGAWSYNEQFF. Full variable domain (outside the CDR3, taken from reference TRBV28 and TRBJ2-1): DVKVTQSSRYLVKRTGEKVFLECVQDMDHENMFWYRQDPGLGLRLIYFSYDVKMKEKGDIPEGYSVSREKKERFSLILESASTNQTSMYLCASSTLSGAWSYNEQFFGPGTRLTVL.

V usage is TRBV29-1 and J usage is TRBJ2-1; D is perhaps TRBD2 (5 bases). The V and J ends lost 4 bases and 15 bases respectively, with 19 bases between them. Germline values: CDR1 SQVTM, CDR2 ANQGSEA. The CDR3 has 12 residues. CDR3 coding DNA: TGCAGCGTTGTTTTTGAGGGCACAACCGGGTTCTTC. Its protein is CSVVFEGTTGFF.